This record covers a single T cell receptor beta chain. Its antigen remains unidentified. These data belong to a study of identical twins. Notes on the study in general: There was more out-of-frame TCR alpha sharing in monozygotic twins than models estimated. Fewer insertions marked abundant cord blood beta clonotypes; young adult naive trended weakly, memory not at all.

CDR1 is SGDLS, CDR2 YYNGEE, per germline. The CDR3 has 17 residues. V was clipped by 4 bases and J by 6 bases, with 23 bases between them. TCRdb re-derived calls from the 5' RACE reads in MiXCR, one entry per CDR3 protein. The sample lists 420,000 or so distinct CDR3 sequences, around 20% occurring once. The TCR comes from a man aged 50 to 59 in good health. V is TRBV9 and J is TRBJ2-1; perhaps TRBD2 as D (6 bases). Sequenced: naive T cells sorted from blood. Here the CDR3 DNA reads TGTGCCAGCAGCCCCCGGTCGGTAGCGGCGGCGGGCAATGAGCAGTTCTTC. Translating it yields CASSPRSVAAAGNEQFF.